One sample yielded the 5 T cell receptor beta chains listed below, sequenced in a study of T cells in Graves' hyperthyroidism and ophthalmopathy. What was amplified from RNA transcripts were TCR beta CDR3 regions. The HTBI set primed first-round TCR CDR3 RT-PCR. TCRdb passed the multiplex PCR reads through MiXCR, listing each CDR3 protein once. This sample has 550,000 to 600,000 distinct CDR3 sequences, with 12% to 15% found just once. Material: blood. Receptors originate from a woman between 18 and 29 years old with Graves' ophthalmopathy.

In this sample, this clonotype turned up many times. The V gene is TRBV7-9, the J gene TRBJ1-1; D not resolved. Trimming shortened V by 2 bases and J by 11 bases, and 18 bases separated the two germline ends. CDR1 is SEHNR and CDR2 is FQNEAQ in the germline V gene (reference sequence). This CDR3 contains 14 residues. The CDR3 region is CASSLTKDPRDAFF. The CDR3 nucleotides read TGTGCCAGCAGCTTAACTAAGGACCCCAGAGATGCTTTCTTT.

CDR3 amino acids: CASKVHGGSEFTEAFF. CDR3 bases: TGTGCCAGTAAGGTTCACGGGGGCAGCGAGTTTACTGAAGCTTTCTTT. The V gene is TRBV19, the J gene TRBJ1-1, with a possible D match to TRBD1 (6 bases). The germline V gene encodes CDR1 LNHDA and CDR2 SQIVND (reference sequence). This CDR3 has 16 amino acids. Trimming took off 7 bases at V and 5 bases at J, with 23 bases between the two ends.

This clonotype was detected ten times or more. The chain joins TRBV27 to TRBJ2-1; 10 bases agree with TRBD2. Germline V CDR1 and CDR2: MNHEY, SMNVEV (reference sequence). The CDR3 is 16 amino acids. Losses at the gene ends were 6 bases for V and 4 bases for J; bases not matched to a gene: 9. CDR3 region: CASRTPGSGRYNEQFF. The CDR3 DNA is TGTGCCAGCAGAACCCCCGGTAGCGGGAGGTACAATGAGCAGTTCTTC.

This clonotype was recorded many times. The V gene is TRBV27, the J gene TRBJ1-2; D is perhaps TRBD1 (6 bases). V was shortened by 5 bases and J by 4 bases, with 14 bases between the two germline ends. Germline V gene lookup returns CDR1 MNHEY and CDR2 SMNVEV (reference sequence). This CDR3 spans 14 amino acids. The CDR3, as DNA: TGTGCCAGCAGTCCACAGGGACCTCTCTATGGCTACACCTTC. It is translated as CASSPQGPLYGYTF.

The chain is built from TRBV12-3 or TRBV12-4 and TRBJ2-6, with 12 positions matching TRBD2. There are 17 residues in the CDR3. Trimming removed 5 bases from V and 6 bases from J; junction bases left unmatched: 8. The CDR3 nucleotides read TGTGCCAGCAGTCCGGGACTAGCGGGCGTGACGGCCAACGTCCTGACTTTC. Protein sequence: CASSPGLAGVTANVLTF.